This T cell receptor beta chain is drawn from a study of CD8 T cells in Susac syndrome. A note on this clonotype: Its cognate antigen is unknown.

TCR beta from blood CD8+ and CD4+ T cells was sequenced. TEMRA cells were enriched by FACS, while CD8+ and CD4+ T cells were obtained through a negative isolation that was performed magnetically. A quantity of roughly 0.5 to 1 ug RNA underwent reverse transcription using random hexamers. Multiplex PCR with immunoSEQ amplified the TCR beta CDR3 across 54 Vbeta and 13 Jbeta. MiXCR, applied by TCRdb to the immunoSEQ multiplex PCR reads, yields one record per CDR3 protein. In the table there are some 170,000 distinct CDR3 sequences, about 93% of which are singletons. CDR3 size: 17 residues. Unmatched junction bases numbered 8, after V lost 3 bases and J lost 0 bases. Germline V lookup: CDR1 DFQATT, CDR2 SNEGSKA (reference sequence). General study points: No clonal expansion appeared among CD4+ T cells in Susac patients.

This chain links TRBV20-1 with TRBJ1-5; TRBD1 matches 10 bases. Material: CD4+ T cells from PBMCs. This receptor was taken from a human donor with Susac syndrome. The CDR3 loop reads CSARRDRGPNSNQPQHF. CDR3 bases: TGCAGTGCTAGGAGGGACAGGGGCCCCAATAGCAATCAGCCCCAGCATTTT.